The 20 T cell receptor beta chains below come from one sample, sequenced in a study of cytomegalovirus exposure and HLA in healthy donors. With 60 Vbeta and 13 Jbeta primers, the PCR was carried out. The method was immunoSEQ multiplex PCR; TCRdb's version includes in-frame clones alone and lacks a portion of them. The sample gives 150,000 or so clones, roughly 74% of which show up once; around 2.8% is in the top ten. The sequenced material came from PBMCs. The receptors derive from a man aged 18 to 30 in good health and CMV-seronegative.

This chain links TRBV11-2 with TRBJ1-1, with D unclear. The V end lost 3 bases, the J end lost 0 bases, and 8 bases lay between the germline ends. CDR3 size: 14 residues. Germline CDR1 reads SGHAT; CDR2 reads FQNNGV. DNA of the CDR3: TGTGCCAGCAGCTTTACACGTCTGAACACTGAAGCTTTCTTT. This encodes CASSFTRLNTEAFF.

The chain uses TRBV29-1 and TRBJ1-2; D is possibly TRBD1 (6 bases). Trimming took off 5 bases at V and 6 bases at J, with 16 bases between the two ends. The CDR3 consists of 13 residues. The germline gives CDR1 SQVTM, CDR2 ANQGSEA. DNA for the CDR3: TGCAGCGTTTCCCCGGACAGTGGGGATGGCTACACCTTC. Translated: CSVSPDSGDGYTF. Combining the CDR3 with reference TRBV29-1 and TRBJ1-2 gives the whole variable domain SAVISQKPSRDICQRGTSLTIQCQVDSQVTMMFWYRQQPGQSLTLIATANQGSEATYESGFVIDKFPISRPNLTFSTLTVSNMSPEDSSIYLCSVSPDSGDGYTFGSGTRLTVV.

The chain joins TRBV9 to TRBJ1-1; D unresolved. Trimming took 4 bases from V and 4 from J, leaving 14 bases between them. The germline CDR1 and CDR2 sequences are SGDLS and YYNGEE. This CDR3 region has 14 residues. The CDR3 protein is CASSFGFGGTEAFF. CDR3 sequence (DNA): TGTGCCAGCAGCTTTGGGTTCGGAGGCACTGAAGCTTTCTTT. The complete variable domain, with remaining parts taken from reference TRBV9 and TRBJ1-1, reads DSGVTQTPKHLITATGQRVTLRCSPRSGDLSVYWYQQSLDQGLQFLIQYYNGEERAKGNILERFSAQQFPDLHSELNLSSLELGDSALYFCASSFGFGGTEAFFGQGTRLTVV.

This chain uses TRBV19 with TRBJ1-2; TRBD1 agrees at 7 bases. The CDR3 length is 15 residues. The junction had 10 bases not matched to a gene; V was cut back by 3 bases and J by 6 bases. CDR1 and CDR2 from the germline V gene are LNHDA and SQIVND (reference sequence). CDR3 in DNA: TGTGCCAGTAGTATTGGGACAGTTACTATTAATGGCTACACCTTC. Translation gives CASSIGTVTINGYTF. Full variable domain (remainder filled in from reference TRBV19 and TRBJ1-2): DGGITQSPKYLFRKEGQNVTLSCEQNLNHDAMYWYRQDPGQGLRLIYYSQIVNDFQKGDIAEGYSVSREKKESFPLTVTSAQKNPTAFYLCASSIGTVTINGYTFGSGTRLTVV.

The V and J genes are TRBV2 and TRBJ1-1, with D tentatively TRBD1 (5 bases). The CDR3 spans 13 residues. Germline-derived CDR1 and CDR2 are SNHLY and FYNNEI. The V gene lost 7 bases and the J gene lost 6 bases, with 15 bases spanning the gap. The CDR3 loop reads CASTITQGAEAFF. The CDR3 region has the DNA TGTGCCAGCACTATTACTCAAGGGGCTGAAGCTTTCTTT.

V is TRBV18 and J is TRBJ2-2; 7 bases line up with TRBD2. Looked up from germline, CDR1 is KGHSH and CDR2 is LQKENI. The CDR3 is made up of 16 amino acids. With 6 bases clipped from V and 5 bases from J, the junction kept 12 bases outside the gene matches. CDR3 bases: TGTGCCAGCTCCCTCCCGGGGAGGGGTGAAACCGGGGAGCTGTTTTTT. This gives the protein CASSLPGRGETGELFF.

The chain combines TRBV5-4 with TRBJ2-2, with 8 positions matching TRBD1. Germline values: CDR1 SGHNT, CDR2 YYREEE (reference sequence). The CDR3 is 16 amino acids. The V and J ends lost 0 bases and 6 bases, in that order; junction bases with no gene match: 7. The CDR3 loop is CASSLAGQGAAGELFF. In DNA, the CDR3 is TGTGCCAGCAGCTTGGCCGGGCAGGGGGCTGCCGGGGAGCTGTTTTTT.

The chain combines TRBV7-8 with TRBJ2-7; 13 bases are a match to TRBD2. CDR3 length: 18 residues. V lost 5 bases, J lost 4 bases, and 14 bases stayed unmatched. The germline gives CDR1 SGHVS, CDR2 FQNEAQ. DNA for the CDR3: TGTGCCAGCAGCCCCGTCAACCGGGGACTAGCGGGGATTTACGAGCAGTACGTC. Translation: CASSPVNRGLAGIYEQYV.

The CDR3 loop reads CAWSKDRGPSGANVLTF. The DNA of the CDR3 is TGTGCCTGGAGTAAGGACAGGGGACCCTCTGGGGCCAACGTCCTGACTTTC. The gene calls are TRBV30 and TRBJ2-6, with 9 bases fitting TRBD1. Germline CDR1 reads GTSNPN; CDR2 reads SVGIG (reference sequence). This CDR3 comprises 17 residues. With V trimmed by 2 bases and J by 0 bases, 5 bases remained unmatched.

This chain joins TRBV6-6 and TRBJ1-1, with 8 bases fitting TRBD1. V lost 7 bases to trimming and J lost 7 bases; unmatched junction nucleotides: 8. The CDR3 is 13 residues long. The germline CDR1 and CDR2 sequences are MNHNY and SVGAGI (reference sequence). The CDR3 here is CASTNNRGIEAFF. The DNA for the CDR3 is TGTGCCAGCACCAACAACAGGGGGATTGAAGCTTTCTTT.

This clone was detected once. The V and J genes are TRBV21-1 and TRBJ1-1. TRBV21-1 is flagged as a pseudogene. The CDR3 extends over 16 amino acids. In DNA form, the CDR3 reads TGTGCCAGCAGCAATCCGGGTCCCGATGGGAACACTGAAGCTTTCTTT. This encodes CASSNPGPDGNTEAFF.

The chain links TRBV7-2 to TRBJ1-1; a possible D gene is TRBD1 (6 bases). The CDR3 runs to 13 residues. Germline V gene sequence: CDR1 SGHTA, CDR2 FQGNSA. V was shortened by 5 bases and J by 7 bases, with 14 bases between the two germline ends. The CDR3 region has the DNA TGTGCCAGCAGCCTACCTGGGGGCCTTGAAGCTTTCTTT. This codes for CASSLPGGLEAFF.

The chain employs TRBV5-5 and TRBJ2-2; D is undetermined. With 4 bases removed from V and 1 base from J, the gap between germline ends came to 2 bases. The CDR3 has 12 residues. CDR1 is SGHKS and CDR2 is YYEKEE in the germline V gene (reference sequence). CDR3 sequence reads: CASSLNTGELFF. The CDR3 DNA is TGTGCCAGCAGCCTGAACACCGGGGAGCTGTTTTTT.

The gene calls are TRBV7-6 and TRBJ1-5; a possible D gene is TRBD1 (5 bases). Trimming stripped 5 bases from V and 0 bases from J, with 11 bases between. Looked up from germline, CDR1 is SGHVS and CDR2 is FNYEAQ. The CDR3 contains 15 residues. In DNA, the CDR3 is TGTGCCAGCAGCCCAGGGTGGGGTAGCAATCAGCCCCAGCATTTT. Translation gives CASSPGWGSNQPQHF.

V is TRBV7-2 and J is TRBJ1-6; 9 bases line up with TRBD1. The CDR3 sequence is 16 residues long. V gave up 0 bases and J gave up 9 bases; unmatched junction bases: 6. The V gene's germline CDR1 is SGHTA and CDR2 FQGNSA. CDR3 region: CASSLAGTGSGSPLHF. The CDR3 DNA reads TGTGCCAGCAGCTTAGCCGGGACAGGGTCCGGTTCACCCCTCCACTTT.

This clone came up a few times. The rearrangement joins TRBV5-1 to TRBJ2-1; 10 positions match TRBD1. J was trimmed by 8 bases and V by 0 bases; bases with no gene match: 5. The CDR3 covers 15 residues. From germline, CDR1 is SGHRS and CDR2 YFSETQ. In DNA form, the CDR3 reads TGCGCCAGCAGCTTGGGACAGGGGGCTGGGGATGAGCAGTTCTTC. Amino acid sequence: CASSLGQGAGDEQFF. Full variable domain (missing parts from reference TRBV5-1 and TRBJ2-1): KAGVTQTPRYLIKTRGQQVTLSCSPISGHRSVSWYQQTPGQGLQFLFEYFSETQRNKGNFPGRFSGRQFSNSRSEMNVSTLELGDSALYLCASSLGQGAGDEQFFGPGTRLTVL.

This chain links TRBV29-1 with TRBJ2-2; TRBD1 might be the D (5 bases). Germline CDR1 SQVTM, CDR2 ANQGSEA. There are 14 residues in the CDR3. With 4 bases removed from V and 3 bases from J, the gap between germline ends came to 12 bases. The CDR3 reads CSVVQGSYTGELFF. The CDR3, as DNA: TGCAGCGTTGTTCAGGGTTCCTACACCGGGGAGCTGTTTTTT.

The V call is TRBV4-1, the J call TRBJ1-2; D is perhaps TRBD1 (5 bases). CDR3 length equals 14 residues. Germline CDR1 and CDR2: MGHRA and YSYEKL. The germline V and J ends were trimmed by 1 base and 2 bases, with 8 bases remaining between them. CDR3 in amino acids: CASSQGRVNYGYTF. The CDR3 region has the DNA TGCGCCAGCAGCCAAGGCAGGGTGAACTATGGCTACACCTTC.

The V gene is TRBV7-2, the J gene TRBJ2-5; 9 bases are a match to TRBD2. The CDR3 length is 16 residues. CDR1 is SGHTA and CDR2 is FQGNSA in the germline V gene. J was trimmed by 4 bases and V by 5 bases; bases with no gene match: 11. The CDR3 DNA reads as TGTGCCAGCAGCCCAAGGGCGGGGGGGCGGGGAGAGACCCAGTACTTC. This codes for CASSPRAGGRGETQYF.

V usage is TRBV6-5 and J usage is TRBJ1-2; D is undetermined. Germline assignment: CDR1 MNHEY and CDR2 SVGAGI. V was clipped by 6 bases and J by 7 bases, with 21 bases between them. The CDR3 is made up of 15 amino acids. The CDR3 is CASRFGRAGVGGYTF. The CDR3 DNA reads TGTGCCAGCAGATTCGGACGGGCCGGGGTAGGTGGCTACACCTTC.